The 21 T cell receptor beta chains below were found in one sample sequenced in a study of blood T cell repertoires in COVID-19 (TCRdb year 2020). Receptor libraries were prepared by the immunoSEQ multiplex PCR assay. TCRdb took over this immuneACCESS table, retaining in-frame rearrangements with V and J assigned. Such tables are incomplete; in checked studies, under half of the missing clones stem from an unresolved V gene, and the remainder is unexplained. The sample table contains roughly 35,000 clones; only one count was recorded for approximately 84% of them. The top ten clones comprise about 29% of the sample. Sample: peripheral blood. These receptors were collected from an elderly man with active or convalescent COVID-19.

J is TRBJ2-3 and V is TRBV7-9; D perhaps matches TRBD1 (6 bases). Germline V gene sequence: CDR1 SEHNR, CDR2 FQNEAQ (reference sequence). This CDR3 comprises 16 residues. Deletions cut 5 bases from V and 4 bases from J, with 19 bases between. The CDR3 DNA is TGTGCCAGCAGCGCTAACCTTCAAAACAGGGCAGATACGCAGTATTTT. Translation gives CASSANLQNRADTQYF.

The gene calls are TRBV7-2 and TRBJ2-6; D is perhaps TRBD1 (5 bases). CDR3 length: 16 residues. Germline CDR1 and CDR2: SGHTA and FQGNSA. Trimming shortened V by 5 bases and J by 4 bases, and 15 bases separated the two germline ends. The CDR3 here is CASSKMTAQGANVLTF. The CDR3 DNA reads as TGTGCCAGCAGCAAGATGACAGCGCAAGGGGCCAACGTCCTGACTTTC.

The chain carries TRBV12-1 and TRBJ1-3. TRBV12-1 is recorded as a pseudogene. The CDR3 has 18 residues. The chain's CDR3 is CASSRLRECLISGNTIYF. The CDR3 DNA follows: TGTGCCAGCAGCCGCCTACGGGAGTGTTTGATCTCTGGAAACACCATATATTTT.

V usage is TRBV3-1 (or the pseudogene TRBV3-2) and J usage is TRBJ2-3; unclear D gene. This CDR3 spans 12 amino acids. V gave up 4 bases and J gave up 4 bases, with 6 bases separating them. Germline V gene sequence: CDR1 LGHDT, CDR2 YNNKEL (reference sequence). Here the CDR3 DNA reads TGTGCCAGCAGCCCGTCGGCAGATACGCAGTATTTT. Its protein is CASSPSADTQYF.

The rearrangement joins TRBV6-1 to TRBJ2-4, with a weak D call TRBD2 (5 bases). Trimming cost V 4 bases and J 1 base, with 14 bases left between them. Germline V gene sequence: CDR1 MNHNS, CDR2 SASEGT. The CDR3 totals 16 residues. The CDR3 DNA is TGTGCCAGCAGTGGGATGGTTACGGGGGCCAAAAACATTCAGTACTTC. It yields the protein CASSGMVTGAKNIQYF.

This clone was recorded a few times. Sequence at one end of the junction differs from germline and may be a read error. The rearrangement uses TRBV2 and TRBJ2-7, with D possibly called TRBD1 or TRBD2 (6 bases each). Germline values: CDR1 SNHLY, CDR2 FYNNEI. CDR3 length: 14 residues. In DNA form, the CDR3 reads TGTGCCAGGAGTGGGGGGCCGGGCTCCTACGAGCAGTACTTC. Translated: CARSGGPGSYEQYF.

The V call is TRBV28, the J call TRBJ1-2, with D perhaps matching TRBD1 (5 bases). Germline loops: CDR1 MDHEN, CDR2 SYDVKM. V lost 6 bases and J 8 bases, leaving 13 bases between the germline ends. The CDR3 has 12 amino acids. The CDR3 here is CASRSGGRGYTF. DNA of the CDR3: TGTGCCAGCAGATCCGGGGGACGAGGCTACACCTTC.

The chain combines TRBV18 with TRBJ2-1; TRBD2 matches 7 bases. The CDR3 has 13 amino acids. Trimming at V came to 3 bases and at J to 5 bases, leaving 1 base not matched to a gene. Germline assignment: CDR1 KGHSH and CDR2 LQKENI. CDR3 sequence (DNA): TGTGCCAGCTCACCCGGACTAGACAATGAGCAGTTCTTC. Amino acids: CASSPGLDNEQFF.

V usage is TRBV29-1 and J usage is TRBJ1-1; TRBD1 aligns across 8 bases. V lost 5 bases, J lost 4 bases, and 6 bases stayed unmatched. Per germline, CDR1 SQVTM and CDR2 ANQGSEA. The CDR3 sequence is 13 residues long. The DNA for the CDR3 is TGCAGCGTTTCAGGACAGGGTTCCACTGAAGCTTTCTTT. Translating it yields CSVSGQGSTEAFF.

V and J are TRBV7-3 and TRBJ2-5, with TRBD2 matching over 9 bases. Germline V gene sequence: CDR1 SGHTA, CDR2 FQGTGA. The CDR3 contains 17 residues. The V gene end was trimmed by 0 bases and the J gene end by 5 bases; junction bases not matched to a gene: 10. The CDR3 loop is CASSLTPVAGAGETQYF. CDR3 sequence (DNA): TGTGCCAGCAGCTTAACCCCCGTAGCGGGAGCCGGGGAGACCCAGTACTTC.

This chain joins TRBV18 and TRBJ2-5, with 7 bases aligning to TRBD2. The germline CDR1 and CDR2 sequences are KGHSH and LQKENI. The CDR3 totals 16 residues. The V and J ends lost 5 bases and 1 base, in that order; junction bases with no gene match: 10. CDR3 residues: CASSASGRGTQETQYF. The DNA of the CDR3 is TGTGCCAGCTCAGCAAGCGGGCGGGGGACCCAAGAGACCCAGTACTTC.

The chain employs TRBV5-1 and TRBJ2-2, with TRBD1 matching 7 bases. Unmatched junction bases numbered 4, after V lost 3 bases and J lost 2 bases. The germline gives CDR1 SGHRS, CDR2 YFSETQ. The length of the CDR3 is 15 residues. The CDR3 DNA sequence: TGCGCCAGCAGCTCGCGGACAGGCAACACCGGGGAGCTGTTTTTT. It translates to CASSSRTGNTGELFF.

The CDR3 here is CASNLGQYYNEQFF. DNA of the CDR3: TGTGCCAGTAACCTTGGACAGTACTACAATGAGCAGTTCTTC. V usage is TRBV19 and J usage is TRBJ2-1; possible D gene TRBD1, 6 bases. The V gene lost 7 bases and the J gene lost 3 bases, with 13 bases spanning the gap. The CDR3 consists of 14 residues. Germline V lookup: CDR1 LNHDA, CDR2 SQIVND (reference sequence).

The CDR3 nucleotides read TGTGCCAGCAGCAAAGGGGAGTGCTGGGAGGACTATGGCTACACCTTC. Translating gives CASSKGECWEDYGYTF. The V gene is TRBV21-1, the J gene TRBJ1-2. TRBV21-1 is a pseudogene segment. The CDR3 is 16 residues long.

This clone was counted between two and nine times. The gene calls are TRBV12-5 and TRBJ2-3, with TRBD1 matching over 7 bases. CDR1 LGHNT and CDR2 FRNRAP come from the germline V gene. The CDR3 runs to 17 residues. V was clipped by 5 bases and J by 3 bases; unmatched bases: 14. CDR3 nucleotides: TGTGCTAGTGGTCCTACCATAACAGGGGATGTGACAGATACGCAGTATTTT. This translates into CASGPTITGDVTDTQYF.

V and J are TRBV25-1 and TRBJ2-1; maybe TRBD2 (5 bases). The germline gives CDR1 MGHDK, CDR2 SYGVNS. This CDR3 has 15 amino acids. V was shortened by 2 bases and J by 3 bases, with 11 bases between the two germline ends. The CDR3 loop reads CASSERASGYNEQFF. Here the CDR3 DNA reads TGTGCCAGCAGTGAACGAGCGAGCGGCTACAATGAGCAGTTCTTC.

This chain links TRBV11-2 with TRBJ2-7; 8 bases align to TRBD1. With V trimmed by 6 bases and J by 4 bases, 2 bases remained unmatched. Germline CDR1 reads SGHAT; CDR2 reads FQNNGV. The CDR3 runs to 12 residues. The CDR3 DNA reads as TGTGCCAGCAGAGGACAGGGATACGAGCAGTACTTC. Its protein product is CASRGQGYEQYF.

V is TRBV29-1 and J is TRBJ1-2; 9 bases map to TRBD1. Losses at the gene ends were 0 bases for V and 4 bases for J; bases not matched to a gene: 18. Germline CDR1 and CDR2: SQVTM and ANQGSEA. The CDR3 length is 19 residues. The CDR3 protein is CSVEDIVGMGTGFSYGYTF. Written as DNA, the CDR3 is TGCAGCGTTGAAGATATTGTTGGGATGGGGACAGGGTTTAGCTATGGCTACACCTTC.

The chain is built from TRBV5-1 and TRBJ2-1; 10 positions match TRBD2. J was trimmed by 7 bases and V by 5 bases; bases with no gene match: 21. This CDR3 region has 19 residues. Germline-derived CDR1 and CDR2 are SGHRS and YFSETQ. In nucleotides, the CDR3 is TGCGCCAGCAGTAGTTTAGGGGCGGCCGTAGCGGGAGGAGGGAATGAGCAGTTCTTC. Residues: CASSSLGAAVAGGGNEQFF.

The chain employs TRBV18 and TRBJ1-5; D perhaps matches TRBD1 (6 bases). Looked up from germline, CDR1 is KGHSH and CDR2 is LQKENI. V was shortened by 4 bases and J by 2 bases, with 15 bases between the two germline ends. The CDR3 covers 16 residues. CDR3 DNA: TGTGCCAGCTCACTGGTTGCAGGGGTAGGCAATCAGCCCCAGCATTTT. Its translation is CASSLVAGVGNQPQHF.

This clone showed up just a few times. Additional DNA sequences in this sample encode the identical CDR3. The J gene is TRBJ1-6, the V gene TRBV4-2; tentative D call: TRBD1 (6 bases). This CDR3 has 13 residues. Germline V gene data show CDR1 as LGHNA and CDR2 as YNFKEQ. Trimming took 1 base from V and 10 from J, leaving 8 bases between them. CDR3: CASSQGTDSPLHF. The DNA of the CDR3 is TGTGCCAGCAGCCAAGGGACAGACTCACCCCTCCACTTT.